This entry is about one T cell receptor (beta chain). It has no known antigen specificity. Base qualities are missing; no much larger clone stands one base away. The sample is drawn from a study of blood T cell repertoires in COVID-19 (dated by TCRdb to the early 2020s). Study-level background: The collaborator samples originated in the United States, Italy and Spain and spanned the acute and convalescent phases of COVID-19. The prospective study material was composed of cDNA or gDNA derived from T cells, B-cell-depleted T cells, or PBMCs. Subjects who had been exposed to COVID-19, were actively infected with it, or had recovered from it provided the deeply sampled blood TCRbeta repertoires that made up the dataset. The repertoires were released in a freely available public database intended as a resource for research on the immune response to SARS-CoV-2. Samples were obtained from the ongoing ImmuneRACE study (first 160 participants) and from roughly 1,300 subjects provided by 6 global collaborators. The sample metadata nearly always contained a de-identified subject ID, COVID-19 status, age in years and sex. Where available, HLA class I and class II types were obtained from metadata supplied by the sample provider rather than from assay-based typing.

As encoded in the germline V gene, CDR1 is ENHRY while CDR2 is SYGVKD. The cysteine opens and the phenylalanine closes a CDR3 of 17 amino acids. The DNA shown is the 51-base CDR3, in frame from base 1. Unmatched junction bases come to 14, with V trimmed by 3 bases and J by 4 bases. Overall study results and their limits: Clinical and demographic metadata were provided uncurated, with the amount varying by source and participant.

The collaborating institutions used their own protocols to collect whole blood in K2EDTA tubes. For TCRbeta analysis, collaborators shipped samples as frozen whole blood, isolated PBMCs, or DNA extracted from either of those sample types. TCRbeta CDR3 regions were amplified from genomic DNA using the immunoSEQ Assay, a bias-controlled multiplex PCR. The paper's processing steps were these. The number of nucleated cells in each sample was estimated from the amplification of reference gene primers within the assay. To quantify the absolute abundance of each unique TCRbeta CDR3 rearrangement, sequence reads were collapsed and filtered. For each sample, productive Simpson clonality was calculated by taking the square root of Simpson's diversity index across productive rearrangements. Held by TCRdb, this immuneACCESS table contains in-frame sequences only and omits some clones. Under half of the omission traces to an unresolved V gene where checked; the cause of the rest is unknown. V, J and clone size reflect that table, while D and trimming were determined from the DNA. The sample data list over 50,000 clones, and over 80% of these were observed just once. The ten largest clones represent over 6.5% of the sample.

This chain is built from TRBV10-3 and TRBJ1-1, with 7 bases aligning to TRBD1. This sequence originates from a woman aged 55 to 70 with active or convalescent COVID-19. Source material: peripheral blood. The CDR3 in this case is CAISDQLSTGRSTEAFF. The DNA is as follows: TGTGCCATCAGTGACCAGCTTTCGACAGGGCGATCCACTGAAGCTTTCTTT.